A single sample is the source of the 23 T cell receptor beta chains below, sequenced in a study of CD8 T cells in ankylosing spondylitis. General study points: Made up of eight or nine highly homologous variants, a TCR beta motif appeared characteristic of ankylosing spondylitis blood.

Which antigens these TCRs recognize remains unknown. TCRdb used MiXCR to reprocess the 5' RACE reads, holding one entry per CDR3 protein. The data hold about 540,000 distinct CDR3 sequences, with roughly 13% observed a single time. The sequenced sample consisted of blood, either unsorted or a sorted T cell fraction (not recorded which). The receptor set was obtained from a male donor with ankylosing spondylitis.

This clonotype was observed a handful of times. The CDR3 is CAISPLAGGLDTQYF. The CDR3, as DNA: TGTGCCATCAGTCCACTAGCGGGAGGACTTGATACGCAGTATTTT. The chain recombines TRBV10-3 with TRBJ2-3; 12 nucleotides match TRBD2. The CDR3 consists of 15 residues. Per germline, CDR1 ENHRY and CDR2 SYGVKD. J gave up 6 bases and V 5 bases, and 6 bases lay outside the gene matches.

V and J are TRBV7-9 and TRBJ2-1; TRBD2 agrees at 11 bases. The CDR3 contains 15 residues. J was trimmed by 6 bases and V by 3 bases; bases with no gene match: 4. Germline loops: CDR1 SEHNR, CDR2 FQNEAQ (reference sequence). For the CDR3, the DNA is TGTGCCAGCAGCTTGGTTAGCGGGAGGGCCAATGAGCAGTTCTTC. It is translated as CASSLVSGRANEQFF.

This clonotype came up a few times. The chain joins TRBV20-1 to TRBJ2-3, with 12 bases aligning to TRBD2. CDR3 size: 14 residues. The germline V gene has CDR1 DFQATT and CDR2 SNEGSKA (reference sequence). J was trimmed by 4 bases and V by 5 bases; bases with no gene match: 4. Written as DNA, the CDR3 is TGCAGTGCTCCGACTAGCGGGAGCGCAGATACGCAGTATTTT. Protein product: CSAPTSGSADTQYF.

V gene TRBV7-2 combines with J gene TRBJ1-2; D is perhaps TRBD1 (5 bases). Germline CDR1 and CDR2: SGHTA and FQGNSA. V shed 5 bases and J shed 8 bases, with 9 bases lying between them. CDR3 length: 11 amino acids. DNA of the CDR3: TGTGCCAGCAGCGGGGCTAGGGGCTACACCTTC. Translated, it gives CASSGARGYTF.

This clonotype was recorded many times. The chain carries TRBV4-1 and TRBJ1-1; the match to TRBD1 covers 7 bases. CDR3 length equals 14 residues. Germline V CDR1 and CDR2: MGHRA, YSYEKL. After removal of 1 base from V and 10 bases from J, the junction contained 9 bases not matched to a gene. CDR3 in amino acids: CASSQVRGDRGAFF. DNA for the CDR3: TGCGCCAGCAGCCAAGTTCGCGGGGACAGAGGAGCTTTCTTT.

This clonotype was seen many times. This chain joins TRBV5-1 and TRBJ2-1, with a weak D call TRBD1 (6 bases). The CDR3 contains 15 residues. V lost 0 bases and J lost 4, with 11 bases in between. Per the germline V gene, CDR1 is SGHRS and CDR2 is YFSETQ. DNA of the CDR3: TGCGCCAGCAGCTTGGGAACAGGGCGATACAATGAGCAGTTCTTC. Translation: CASSLGTGRYNEQFF.

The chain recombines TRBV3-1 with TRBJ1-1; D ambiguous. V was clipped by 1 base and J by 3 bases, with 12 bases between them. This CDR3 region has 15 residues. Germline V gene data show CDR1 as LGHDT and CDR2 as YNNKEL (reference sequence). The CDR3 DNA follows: TGTGCCAGCAGCCAAGTGGCGGGGTCGTACACTGAAGCTTTCTTT. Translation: CASSQVAGSYTEAFF.

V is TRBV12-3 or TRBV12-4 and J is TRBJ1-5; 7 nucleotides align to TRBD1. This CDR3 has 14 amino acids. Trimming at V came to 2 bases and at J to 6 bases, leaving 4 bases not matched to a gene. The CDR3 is CASSLQGVLQPQHF. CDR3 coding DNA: TGTGCCAGCAGTTTACAGGGGGTCCTTCAGCCCCAGCATTTT.

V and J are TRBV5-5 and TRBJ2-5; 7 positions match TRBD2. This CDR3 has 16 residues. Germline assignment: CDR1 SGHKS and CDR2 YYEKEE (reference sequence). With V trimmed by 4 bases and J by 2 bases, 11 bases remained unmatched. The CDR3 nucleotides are TGTGCCAGCAGCGCGGTAGGTCGGGAGGTGCAAGAGACCCAGTACTTC. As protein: CASSAVGREVQETQYF.

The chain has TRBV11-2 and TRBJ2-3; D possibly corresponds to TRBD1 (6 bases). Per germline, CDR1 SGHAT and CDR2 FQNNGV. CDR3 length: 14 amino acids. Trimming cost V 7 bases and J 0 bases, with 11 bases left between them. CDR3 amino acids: CASTATGSTDTQYF. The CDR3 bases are TGTGCCAGCACCGCGACAGGAAGCACAGATACGCAGTATTTT.

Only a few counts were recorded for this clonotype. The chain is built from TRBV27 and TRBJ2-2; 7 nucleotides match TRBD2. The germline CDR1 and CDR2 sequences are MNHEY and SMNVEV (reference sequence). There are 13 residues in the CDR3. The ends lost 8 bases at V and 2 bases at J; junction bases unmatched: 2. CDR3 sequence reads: CASGDYNTGELFF. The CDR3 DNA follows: TGTGCCAGCGGGGACTACAACACCGGGGAGCTGTTTTTT.

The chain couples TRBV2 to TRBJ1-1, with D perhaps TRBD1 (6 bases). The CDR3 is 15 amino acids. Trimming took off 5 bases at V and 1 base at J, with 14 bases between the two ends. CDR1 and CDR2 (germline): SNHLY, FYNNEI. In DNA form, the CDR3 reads TGTGCCAGCAGTTGGTCGGCGACAGGGAACACTGAAGCTTTCTTT. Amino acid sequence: CASSWSATGNTEAFF. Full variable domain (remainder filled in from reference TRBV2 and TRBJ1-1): EPEVTQTPSHQVTQMGQEVILRCVPISNHLYFYWYRQILGQKVEFLVSFYNNEISEKSEIFDDQFSVERPDGSNFTLKIRSTKLEDSAMYFCASSWSATGNTEAFFGQGTRLTVV.

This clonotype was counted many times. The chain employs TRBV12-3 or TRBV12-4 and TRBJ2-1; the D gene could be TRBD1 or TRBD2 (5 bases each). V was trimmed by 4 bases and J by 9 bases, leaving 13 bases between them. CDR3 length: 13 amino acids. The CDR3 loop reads CASSSREGSEQFF. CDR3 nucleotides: TGTGCCAGCAGTTCCCGTGAGGGGTCTGAGCAGTTCTTC.

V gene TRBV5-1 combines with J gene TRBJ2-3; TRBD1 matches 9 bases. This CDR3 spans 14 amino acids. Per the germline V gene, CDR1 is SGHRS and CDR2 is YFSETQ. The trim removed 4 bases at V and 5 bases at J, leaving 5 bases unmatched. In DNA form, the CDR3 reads TGCGCCAGCAGCATGGGACAGGGTGGAGATACGCAGTATTTT. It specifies CASSMGQGGDTQYF.

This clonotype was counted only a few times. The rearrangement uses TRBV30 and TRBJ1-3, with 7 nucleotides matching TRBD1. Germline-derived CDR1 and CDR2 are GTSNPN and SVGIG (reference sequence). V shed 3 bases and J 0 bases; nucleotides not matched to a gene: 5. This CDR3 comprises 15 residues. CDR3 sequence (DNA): TGTGCCTGGAGCCCCGGGACAGACTCTGGAAACACCATATATTTT. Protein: CAWSPGTDSGNTIYF. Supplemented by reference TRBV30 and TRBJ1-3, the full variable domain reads SQTIHQWPATLVQPVGSPLSLECTVEGTSNPNLYWYRQAAGRGLQLLFYSVGIGQISSEVPQNLSASRPQDRQFILSSKKLLLSDSGFYLCAWSPGTDSGNTIYFGEGSWLTVV.

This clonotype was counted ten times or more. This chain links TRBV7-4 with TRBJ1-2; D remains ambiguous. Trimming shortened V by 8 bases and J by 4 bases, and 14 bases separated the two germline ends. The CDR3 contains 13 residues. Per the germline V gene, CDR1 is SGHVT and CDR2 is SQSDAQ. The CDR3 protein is CASLGGRGYGYTF. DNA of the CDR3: TGTGCCAGCCTCGGAGGCAGAGGCTATGGCTACACCTTC. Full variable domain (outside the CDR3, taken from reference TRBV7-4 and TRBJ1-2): GAGVSQSPRYKVAKRGRDVALRCDSISGHVTLYWYRQTLGQGSEVLTYSQSDAQRDKSGRPSGRFSAERPERSVSTLKIQRTEQGDSAVYLCASLGGRGYGYTFGSGTRLTVV.

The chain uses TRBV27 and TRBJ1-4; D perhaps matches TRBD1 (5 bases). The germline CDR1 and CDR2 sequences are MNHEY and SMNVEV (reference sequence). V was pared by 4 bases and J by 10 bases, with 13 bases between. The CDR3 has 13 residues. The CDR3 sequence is CASSWGGYGKLFF. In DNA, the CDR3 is TGTGCCAGCAGTTGGGGGGGGTACGGAAAACTGTTTTTT.

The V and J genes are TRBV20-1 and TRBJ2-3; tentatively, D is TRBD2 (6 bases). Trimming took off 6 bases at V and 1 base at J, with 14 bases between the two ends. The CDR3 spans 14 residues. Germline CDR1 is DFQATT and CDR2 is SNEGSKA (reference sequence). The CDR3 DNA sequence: TGCAGTGCCAGTGGGCGGGAAGGCACAGATACGCAGTATTTT. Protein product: CSASGREGTDTQYF.

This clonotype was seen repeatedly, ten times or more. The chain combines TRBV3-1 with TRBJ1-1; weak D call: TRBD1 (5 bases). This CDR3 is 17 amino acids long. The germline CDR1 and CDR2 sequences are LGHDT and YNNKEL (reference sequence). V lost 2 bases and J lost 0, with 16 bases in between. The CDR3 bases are TGTGCCAGCAGCCAATCGGTTCAGGGCCTCATGAACACTGAAGCTTTCTTT. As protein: CASSQSVQGLMNTEAFF.

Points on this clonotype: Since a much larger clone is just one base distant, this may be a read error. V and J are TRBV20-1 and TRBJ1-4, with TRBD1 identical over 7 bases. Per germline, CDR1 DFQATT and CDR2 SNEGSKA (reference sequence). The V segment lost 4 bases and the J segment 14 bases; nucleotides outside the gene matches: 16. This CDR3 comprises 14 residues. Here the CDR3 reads CSATPTGRPSRLFF. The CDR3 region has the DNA TGCAGTGCTACCCCGACAGGGCGTCCATCGAGGCTGTTTTTT.

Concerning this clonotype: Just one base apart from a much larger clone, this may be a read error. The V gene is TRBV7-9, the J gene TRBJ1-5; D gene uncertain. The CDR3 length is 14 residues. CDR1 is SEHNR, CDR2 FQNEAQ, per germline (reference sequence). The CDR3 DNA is TGTGCCAGAAGCTCACGACCCGGGAATCAGCCCCAGCATTTT. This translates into CARSSRPGNQPQHF.

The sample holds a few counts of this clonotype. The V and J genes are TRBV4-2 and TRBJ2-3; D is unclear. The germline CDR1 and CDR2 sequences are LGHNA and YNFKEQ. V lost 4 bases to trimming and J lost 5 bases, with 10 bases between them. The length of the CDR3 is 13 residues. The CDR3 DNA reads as TGTGCCAGCAGCCGCAACACGGGAGATACGCAGTATTTT. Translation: CASSRNTGDTQYF.

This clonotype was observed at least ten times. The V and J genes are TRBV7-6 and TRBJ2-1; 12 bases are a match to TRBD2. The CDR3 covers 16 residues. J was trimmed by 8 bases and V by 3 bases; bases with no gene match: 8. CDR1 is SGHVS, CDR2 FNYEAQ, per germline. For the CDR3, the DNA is TGTGCCAGCAGCTTGCTAGCGGGAGGGCCGAAGGATGAGCAGTTCTTC. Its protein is CASSLLAGGPKDEQFF.